A selection of T cell receptor beta chains follows, all from one sample in a study of cytomegalovirus exposure and HLA in healthy donors. The repertoire was sequenced with immunoSEQ multiplex PCR; TCRdb's copy has only in-frame clones and lacks some. Seen here are fewer than 400,000 clones, roughly 89% observed once, and the top ten hold around 0.84%. Sequencing input: PBMCs. These receptors all stem from a woman younger than 30 in good health and CMV-seronegative. The CDR3 runs from the conserved cysteine through the conserved F or W. Fields, in order: J gene, D gene, V gene, clone size, CDR3 protein, CDR3 DNA. The D gene is left open where the match is weak. Rows may omit the clone size; those that give it use once, few, many or a size class.

j_gene: TRBJ2-1
d_gene: -
v_gene: TRBV5-1
abundance: -
CDR3aa: CASSLATAEQFF
CDR3nt: TGCGCCAGCAGCTTGGCCACTGCTGAGCAGTTCTTC

j_gene: TRBJ2-1
d_gene: -
v_gene: TRBV18
abundance: -
CDR3aa: CASSPGPGDYNEQFF
CDR3nt: TGTGCCAGCTCACCGGGCCCGGGAGACTACAATGAGCAGTTCTTC

j_gene: TRBJ1-2
d_gene: -
v_gene: TRBV7-2
abundance: -
CDR3aa: CASSRPGARDYGYTF
CDR3nt: TGTGCCAGCAGCCGGCCAGGGGCGAGGGACTATGGCTACACCTTC

j_gene: TRBJ1-4
d_gene: -
v_gene: TRBV6-5
abundance: -
CDR3aa: CASGQRSTNEKLFF
CDR3nt: TGTGCCAGCGGCCAGAGGTCAACTAATGAAAAACTGTTTTTT

j_gene: TRBJ1-5
d_gene: TRBD1
v_gene: TRBV27
abundance: -
CDR3aa: CASSRDRSGQPQHF
CDR3nt: TGTGCCAGCAGCCGGGACAGAAGCGGTCAGCCCCAGCATTTT

j_gene: TRBJ2-6
d_gene: -
v_gene: TRBV30
abundance: -
CDR3aa: CAWSGSGANVLTF
CDR3nt: TGTGCCTGGAGCGGGTCTGGGGCCAACGTCCTGACTTTC

j_gene: TRBJ2-1
d_gene: -
v_gene: TRBV19
abundance: -
CDR3aa: CASSIVHESAQVTEQFF
CDR3nt: TGTGCCAGTAGTATAGTTCACGAGTCTGCACAGGTCACTGAGCAGTTCTTC

j_gene: TRBJ2-2
d_gene: -
v_gene: TRBV12-5
abundance: -
CDR3aa: CASGFLAVGELFF
CDR3nt: TGTGCTAGTGGTTTCTTGGCTGTAGGGGAGCTGTTTTTT

j_gene: TRBJ2-3
d_gene: TRBD2
v_gene: TRBV28
abundance: -
CDR3aa: CASIMGGGTDTQYF
CDR3nt: TGTGCCAGCATAATGGGAGGGGGCACAGATACGCAGTATTTT

j_gene: TRBJ2-3
d_gene: TRBD1
v_gene: TRBV9
abundance: many
CDR3aa: CASSDSPGTGLGTDTQYF
CDR3nt: TGTGCCAGCAGCGACTCCCCAGGGACAGGGTTAGGCACAGATACGCAGTATTTT

j_gene: TRBJ2-7
d_gene: TRBD2
v_gene: TRBV19
abundance: -
CDR3aa: CASSIGRGESYEQYF
CDR3nt: TGTGCCAGTAGTATCGGGAGGGGAGAATCCTACGAGCAGTACTTC

j_gene: TRBJ2-1
d_gene: TRBD2
v_gene: TRBV11-3
abundance: -
CDR3aa: CASSPGVAGSYNEQFF
CDR3nt: TGTGCCAGCAGCCCCGGGGTAGCGGGATCCTACAATGAGCAGTTCTTC

j_gene: TRBJ2-3
d_gene: TRBD2
v_gene: TRBV10-3
abundance: -
CDR3aa: CAISGAGGFTDTQYF
CDR3nt: TGTGCCATCAGTGGAGCGGGAGGGTTCACAGATACGCAGTATTTT

j_gene: TRBJ2-5
d_gene: TRBD2
v_gene: TRBV5-4
abundance: -
CDR3aa: CASSPGGAGGEETQYF
CDR3nt: TGTGCCAGCAGCCCTGGTGGAGCGGGAGGTGAAGAGACCCAGTACTTC

j_gene: TRBJ2-1
d_gene: -
v_gene: TRBV15
abundance: -
CDR3aa: CATSRLGEQFF
CDR3nt: TGTGCCACCAGCCGCCTCGGTGAGCAGTTCTTC

j_gene: TRBJ2-7
d_gene: -
v_gene: TRBV11-2
abundance: -
CDR3aa: CASSLPASSYEQYF
CDR3nt: TGTGCCAGCAGCTTACCAGCGAGCTCCTACGAGCAGTACTTC